This T cell receptor beta chain stems from a study of T cell responses to AZD1222 COVID-19 vaccine. The table came from immunoSEQ multiplex PCR; TCRdb's copy has only in-frame clones and leaves some out. Found here are around 110,000 clones, almost 95% of them singletons; the top ten hold about 1.6%. General study results and limits: Researchers report vaccine-associated CD4 TCRs spanning spike, with dominance at 160-218 and 743-854. Vaccination with two AZD1222 doses was followed by a rise in Spike-specific TCR breadth and depth.

The CDR3 is 13 amino acids. The V gene's germline CDR1 is MNHEY and CDR2 SMNVEV (reference sequence). V was pared by 6 bases and J by 0 bases, with 8 bases between. Worth noting for this clone: No antigen is known for it.

Here the sequenced sample was peripheral blood, taken 28 days after the second AZD1222 dose. The sequence derives from an adult who received the AZD1222 COVID-19 vaccine. The chain is built from TRBV27 and TRBJ1-1; D gene ambiguous. The CDR3 DNA follows: TGTGCCAGCAGAGACAACTTGAACACTGAAGCTTTCTTT. Amino acid sequence: CASRDNLNTEAFF.